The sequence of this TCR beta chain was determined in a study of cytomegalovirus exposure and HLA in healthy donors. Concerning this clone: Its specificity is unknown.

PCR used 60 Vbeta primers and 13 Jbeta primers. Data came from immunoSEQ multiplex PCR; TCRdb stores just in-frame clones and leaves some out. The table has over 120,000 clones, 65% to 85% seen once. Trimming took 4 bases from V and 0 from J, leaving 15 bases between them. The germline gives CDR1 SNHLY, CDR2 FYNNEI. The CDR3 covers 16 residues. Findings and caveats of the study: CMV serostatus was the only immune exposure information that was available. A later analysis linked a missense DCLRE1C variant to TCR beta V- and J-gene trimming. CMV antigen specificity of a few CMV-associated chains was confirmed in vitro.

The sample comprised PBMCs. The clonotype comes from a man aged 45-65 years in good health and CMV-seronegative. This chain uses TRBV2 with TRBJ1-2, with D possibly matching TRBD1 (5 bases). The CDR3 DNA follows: TGTGCCAGCAGTGCGAGTGGGGCCGGAGCTAACTATGGCTACACCTTC. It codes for CASSASGAGANYGYTF.